The clone carrying this T cell receptor (beta chain) was seen only a few times. The antigen remains unidentified. Without the conserved terminal phenylalanine or tryptophan, this CDR3 likely stems from a read error. The source material, 20-30 mg of unsorted bulk tissue, was used to co-extract RNA and DNA. The data belong to a study of tumor-infiltrating lymphocytes in primary liver carcinoma. Study-wide findings and caveats: Only about 8-25% of top clones appeared in all five tumor regions.

The CDR3 loop spans 16 amino acids. The trim removed 6 bases at V and 5 bases at J, leaving 12 bases unmatched. The germline CDR1 and CDR2 sequences are SGHDN and FVKESK. With approximately 470 ng total RNA as template and a constant-region primer, TCR beta cDNA was made. Slightly modified ARM-PCR with three nested multiplex PCR rounds yielded TCR beta libraries. The first two PCR rounds used TRBV1-TRBV30 forward primers with a C-beta reverse primer, roughly 10 cycles each. In TCRdb, the multiplex PCR reads were re-called with MiXCR into one record per CDR3 protein. The data hold over 35,000 distinct CDR3 sequences, with just under 75% observed a single time.

The TCR comes from a man aged 35-49 years with primary liver carcinoma and hepatitis B virus infection. The V and J genes are TRBV14 and TRBJ2-1; TRBD2 aligns across 8 bases. Sequenced sample: liver tumor tissue from sampling region 4. Subset reported: tumor region T4, right-lateral pole. The CDR3 here is CASSAVAGWVNNEQFL. DNA of the CDR3: TGTGCCAGCAGTGCTGTAGCGGGATGGGTAAACAATGAGCAGTTCCTA.